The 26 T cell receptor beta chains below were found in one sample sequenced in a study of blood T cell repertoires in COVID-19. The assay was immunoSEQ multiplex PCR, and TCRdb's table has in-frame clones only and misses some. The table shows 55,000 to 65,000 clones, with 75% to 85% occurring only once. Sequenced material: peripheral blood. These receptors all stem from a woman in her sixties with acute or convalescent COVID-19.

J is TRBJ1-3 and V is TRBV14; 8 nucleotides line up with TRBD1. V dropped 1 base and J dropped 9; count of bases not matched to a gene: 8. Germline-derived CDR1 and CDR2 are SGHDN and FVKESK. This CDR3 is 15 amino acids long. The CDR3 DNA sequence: TGTGCCAGCAGCCAAGCCGGGACAGGAGGACTCACCATATATTTT. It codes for CASSQAGTGGLTIYF.

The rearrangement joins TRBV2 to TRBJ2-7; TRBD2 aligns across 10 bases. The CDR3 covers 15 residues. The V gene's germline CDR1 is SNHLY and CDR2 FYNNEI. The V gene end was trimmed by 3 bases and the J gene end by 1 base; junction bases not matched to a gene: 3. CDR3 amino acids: CASSEERGGSYEQYF. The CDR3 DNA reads TGTGCCAGCAGTGAGGAGCGGGGGGGTTCCTACGAGCAGTACTTC.

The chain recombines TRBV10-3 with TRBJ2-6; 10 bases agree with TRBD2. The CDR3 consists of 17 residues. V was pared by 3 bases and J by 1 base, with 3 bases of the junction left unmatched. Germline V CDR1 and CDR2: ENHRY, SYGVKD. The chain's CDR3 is CAISEGAGGSGANVLTF. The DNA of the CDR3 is TGTGCCATCAGTGAAGGAGCGGGGGGGTCTGGGGCCAACGTCCTGACTTTC.

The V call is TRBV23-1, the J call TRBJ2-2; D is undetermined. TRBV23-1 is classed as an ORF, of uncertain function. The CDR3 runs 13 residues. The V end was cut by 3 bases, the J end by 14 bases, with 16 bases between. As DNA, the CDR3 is TGCGCCAGCAGTCACCGCTTACTTCCTCCCCTGTTTTTT. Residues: CASSHRLLPPLFF.

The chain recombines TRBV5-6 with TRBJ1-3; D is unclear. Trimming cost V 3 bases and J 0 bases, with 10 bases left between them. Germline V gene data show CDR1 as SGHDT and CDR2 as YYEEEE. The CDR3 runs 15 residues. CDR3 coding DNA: TGTGCCAGCAGCTCATACAGATCCTCTGGAAACACCATATATTTT. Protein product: CASSSYRSSGNTIYF.

DNA of the CDR3: TGTGCCAGCAGTTACTCACAGGGCTGGGACGAGCAGTACTTC. Translating gives CASSYSQGWDEQYF. The rearrangement links TRBV6-5 to TRBJ2-7; D might be TRBD1 (6 bases). Germline V CDR1 and CDR2: MNHEY, SVGAGI. This CDR3 contains 14 residues. With 0 bases removed from V and 5 bases from J, the gap between germline ends came to 11 bases.

The CDR3 DNA reads TGCGCCAGCAGCCAAGGTAGGCGGATTAACACTGAAGCTTTCTTT. This codes for CASSQGRRINTEAFF. The V and J genes are TRBV4-1 and TRBJ1-1; D call uncertain. The CDR3 is 15 amino acids. V was shortened by 1 base and J by 2 bases, with 11 bases between the two germline ends. Per germline, CDR1 MGHRA and CDR2 YSYEKL.

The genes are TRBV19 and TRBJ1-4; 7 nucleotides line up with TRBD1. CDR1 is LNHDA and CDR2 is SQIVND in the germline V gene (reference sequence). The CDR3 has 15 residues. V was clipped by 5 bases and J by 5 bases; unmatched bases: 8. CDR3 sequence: CASSSSGQRNEKLFF. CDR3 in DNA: TGTGCCAGTAGTTCATCGGGACAGAGAAATGAAAAACTGTTTTTT.

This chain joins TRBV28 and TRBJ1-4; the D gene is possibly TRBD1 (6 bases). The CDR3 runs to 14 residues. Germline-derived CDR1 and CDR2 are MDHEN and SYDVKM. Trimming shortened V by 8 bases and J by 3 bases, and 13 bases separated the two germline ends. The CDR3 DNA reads TGTGCCAGCTCCAGAGGACAGTCTAATGAAAAACTGTTTTTT. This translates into CASSRGQSNEKLFF.

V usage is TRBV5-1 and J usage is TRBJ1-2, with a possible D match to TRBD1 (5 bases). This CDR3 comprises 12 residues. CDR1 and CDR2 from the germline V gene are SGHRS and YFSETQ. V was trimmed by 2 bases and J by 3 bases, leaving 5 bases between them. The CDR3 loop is CASSLGDYGYTF. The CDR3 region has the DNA TGCGCCAGCAGCTTAGGGGACTATGGCTACACCTTC.

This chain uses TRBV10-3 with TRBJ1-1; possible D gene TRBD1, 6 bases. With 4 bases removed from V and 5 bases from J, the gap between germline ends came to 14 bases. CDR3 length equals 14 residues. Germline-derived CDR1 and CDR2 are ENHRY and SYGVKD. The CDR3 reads CAISVGPGDTEAFF. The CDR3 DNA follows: TGTGCCATCAGTGTTGGGCCAGGGGATACTGAAGCTTTCTTT.

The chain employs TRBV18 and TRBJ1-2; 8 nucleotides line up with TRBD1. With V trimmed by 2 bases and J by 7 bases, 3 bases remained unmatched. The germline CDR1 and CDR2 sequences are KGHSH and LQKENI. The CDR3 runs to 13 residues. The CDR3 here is CASSPKGQGGYTF. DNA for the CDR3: TGTGCCAGCTCACCAAAAGGACAGGGTGGCTACACCTTC.

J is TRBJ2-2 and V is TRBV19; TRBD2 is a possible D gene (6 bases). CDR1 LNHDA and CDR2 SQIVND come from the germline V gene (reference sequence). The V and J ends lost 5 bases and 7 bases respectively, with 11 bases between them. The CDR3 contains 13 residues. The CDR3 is CASSFGRGGELFF. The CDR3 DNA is TGTGCCAGTAGTTTCGGGAGAGGCGGGGAGCTGTTTTTT.

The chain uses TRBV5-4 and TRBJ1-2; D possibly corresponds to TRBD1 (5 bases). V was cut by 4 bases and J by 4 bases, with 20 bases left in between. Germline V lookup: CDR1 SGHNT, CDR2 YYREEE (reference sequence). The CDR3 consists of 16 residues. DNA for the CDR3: TGTGCCAGCAGCCAGCCGGACGACGACAGAATCTATGGCTACACCTTC. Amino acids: CASSQPDDDRIYGYTF.

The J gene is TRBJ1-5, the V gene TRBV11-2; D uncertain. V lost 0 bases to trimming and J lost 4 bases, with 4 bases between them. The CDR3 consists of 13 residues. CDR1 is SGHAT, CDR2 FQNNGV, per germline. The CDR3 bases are TGTGCCAGCAGCTTAGACAGGAATCAGCCCCAGCATTTT. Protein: CASSLDRNQPQHF.

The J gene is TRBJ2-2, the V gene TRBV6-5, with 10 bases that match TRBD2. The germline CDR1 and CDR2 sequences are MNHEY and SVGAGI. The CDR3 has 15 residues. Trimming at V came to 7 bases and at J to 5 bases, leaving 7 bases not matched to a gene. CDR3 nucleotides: TGTGCCAGCAAAAGCCCAGCGGGGGGGACCGGGGAGCTGTTTTTT. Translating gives CASKSPAGGTGELFF.

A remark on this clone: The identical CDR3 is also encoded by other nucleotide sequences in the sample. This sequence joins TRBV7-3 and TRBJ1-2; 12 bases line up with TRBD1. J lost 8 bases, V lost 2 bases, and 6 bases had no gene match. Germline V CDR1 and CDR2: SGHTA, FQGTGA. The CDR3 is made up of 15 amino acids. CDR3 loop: CASSLSGQGAGGYTF. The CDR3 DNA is TGTGCCAGCAGCTTATCGGGACAGGGGGCGGGGGGCTACACCTTC.

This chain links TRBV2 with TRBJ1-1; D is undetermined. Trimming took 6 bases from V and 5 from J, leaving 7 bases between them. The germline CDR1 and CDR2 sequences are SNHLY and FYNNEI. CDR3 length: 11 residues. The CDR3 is CASRKRTEAFF. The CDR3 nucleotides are TGTGCCAGCAGGAAGCGGACTGAAGCTTTCTTT.

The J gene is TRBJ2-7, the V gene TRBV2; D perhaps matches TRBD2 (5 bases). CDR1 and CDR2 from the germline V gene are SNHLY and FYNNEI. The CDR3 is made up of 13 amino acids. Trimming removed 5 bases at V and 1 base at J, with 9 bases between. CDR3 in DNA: TGTGCCAGCAGTAGCGGCCCGTCCTACGAGCAGTACTTC. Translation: CASSSGPSYEQYF.

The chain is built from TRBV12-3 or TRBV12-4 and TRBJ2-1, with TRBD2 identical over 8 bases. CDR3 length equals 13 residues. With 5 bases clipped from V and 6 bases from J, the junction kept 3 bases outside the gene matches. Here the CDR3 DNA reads TGTGCCAGCAGTCAAGGGACTAGCAATGAGCAGTTCTTC. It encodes CASSQGTSNEQFF.

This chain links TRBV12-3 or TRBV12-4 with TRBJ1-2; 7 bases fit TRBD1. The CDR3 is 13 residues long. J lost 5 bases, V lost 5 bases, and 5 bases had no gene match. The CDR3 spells CASSDGTVYGYTF. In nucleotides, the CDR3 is TGTGCCAGCAGTGACGGGACAGTATATGGCTACACCTTC.

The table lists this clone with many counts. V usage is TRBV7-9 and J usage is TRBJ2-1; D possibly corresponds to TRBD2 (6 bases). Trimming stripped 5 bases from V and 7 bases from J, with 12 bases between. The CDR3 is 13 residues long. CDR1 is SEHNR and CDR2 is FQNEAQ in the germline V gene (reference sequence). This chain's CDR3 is CASSHSLANEQFF. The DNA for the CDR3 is TGTGCCAGCAGCCACTCTCTAGCGAATGAGCAGTTCTTC.

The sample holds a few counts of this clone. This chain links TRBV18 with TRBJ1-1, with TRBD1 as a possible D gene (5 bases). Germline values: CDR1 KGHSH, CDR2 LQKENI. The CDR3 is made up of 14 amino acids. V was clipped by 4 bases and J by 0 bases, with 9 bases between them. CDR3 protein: CASSLGVLNTEAFF. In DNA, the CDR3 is TGTGCCAGCTCACTAGGGGTTCTGAACACTGAAGCTTTCTTT.

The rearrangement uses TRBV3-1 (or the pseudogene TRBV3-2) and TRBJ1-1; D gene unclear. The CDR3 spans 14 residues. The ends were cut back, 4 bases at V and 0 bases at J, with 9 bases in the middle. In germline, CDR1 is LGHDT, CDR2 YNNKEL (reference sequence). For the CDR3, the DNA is TGTGCCAGCAGCCTCTCGGTCATGAACACTGAAGCTTTCTTT. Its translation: CASSLSVMNTEAFF.

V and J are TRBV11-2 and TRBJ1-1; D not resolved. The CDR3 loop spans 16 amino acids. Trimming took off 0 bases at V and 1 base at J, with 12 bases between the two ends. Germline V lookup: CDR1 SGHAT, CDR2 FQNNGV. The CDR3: CASSLDSWARNTEAFF. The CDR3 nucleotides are TGTGCCAGCAGCTTAGACTCTTGGGCCCGGAACACTGAAGCTTTCTTT.

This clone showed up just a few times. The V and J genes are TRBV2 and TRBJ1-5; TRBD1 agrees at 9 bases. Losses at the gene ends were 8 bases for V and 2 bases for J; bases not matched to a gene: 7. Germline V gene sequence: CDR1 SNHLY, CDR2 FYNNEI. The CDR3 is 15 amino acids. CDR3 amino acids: CASAGQGWGNQPQHF. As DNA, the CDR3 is TGTGCCAGCGCTGGACAGGGGTGGGGCAATCAGCCCCAGCATTTT.